This T cell receptor beta chain was captured in a study of cytomegalovirus exposure and HLA in healthy donors. This clone has just a few counts. Its target is not known. All the people who gave samples were healthy bone marrow donors. Study-wide findings and caveats: DRB1 had the most TCR associations and HLA-C the fewest, a later analysis found, with rates varying by HLA locus.

The CDR3 is made up of 14 amino acids. Germline CDR1 is SGHNT and CDR2 is YYREEE (reference sequence). J gave up 3 bases and V 4 bases, and 4 bases lay outside the gene matches. The PCR used 60 Vbeta and 13 Jbeta primers. Clones were read by immunoSEQ multiplex PCR, and TCRdb kept only the in-frame ones, dropping some. Of 150,000 to 200,000 clones in the sample, 82% are singletons; the top ten hold around 1.5%. Sequencing was performed on PBMCs. The receptor comes from a male donor in good health and CMV-seronegative. The chain couples TRBV5-4 to TRBJ1-1, with 9 bases aligning to TRBD1. CDR3 DNA sequence: TGTGCCAGCAGCACGGGACAGGGCGACACTGAAGCTTTCTTT. It specifies CASSTGQGDTEAFF.